This T cell receptor (beta chain) was captured in a study of T cells after yellow fever vaccination. General observations from the study: Post-booster repertoires contained most primary-vaccination clones again (approximately 97% CD4, less than 90% CD8).

Unmatched junction bases numbered 20, after V lost 6 bases and J lost 4 bases. The CDR3 runs 19 residues. Germline assignment: CDR1 KGHSH and CDR2 LQKENI. Using its own MiXCR run on the 5' RACE reads, TCRdb lists one record per CDR3 protein. The sample lists about 330,000 distinct CDR3 sequences; roughly 4.3% were seen once. In the case of this clonotype: Its antigen is currently unknown.

Sequenced material: PBMCs, taken 5 days after the yellow fever booster vaccination. The chain links TRBV18 to TRBJ2-1; 8 bases match TRBD2. This sequence originates from a young man who received the YFV17D yellow fever vaccine. In nucleotides, the CDR3 is TGTGCCAGCTCCCTACTAGCGGCATCAGGTGGACTGGTTTACAATGAGCAGTTCTTC. This gives the protein CASSLLAASGGLVYNEQFF.